This entry lists 16 T cell receptor beta chains sequenced from one sample in a study of blood T cell repertoires in COVID-19 (dated by TCRdb to 2018 to 2020). The library came from the immunoSEQ multiplex PCR assay. Not all clones reach the TCRdb copy of this immuneACCESS table, which keeps in-frame sequences only. Checked studies attribute under half of the gap to unresolved V genes and leave the rest unexplained. Within this sample are about 15,000 clones, with around 84% of them counted one time only. Of the sample, about a quarter falls within the top ten clones. Sequenced material: peripheral blood. Receptors were obtained from a woman in her fifties or sixties with active or convalescent COVID-19.

The chain uses TRBV9 and TRBJ2-2; 11 bases are a match to TRBD2. V was pared by 6 bases and J by 5 bases, with 6 bases of the junction left unmatched. In germline, CDR1 is SGDLS, CDR2 YYNGEE. The CDR3 runs to 15 residues. CDR3 protein: CASNRLAGYTGELFF. In DNA form, the CDR3 reads TGTGCCAGCAACCGACTAGCGGGGTATACCGGGGAGCTGTTTTTT.

This clone was counted once. V usage is TRBV7-9 and J usage is TRBJ1-1; D remains ambiguous. CDR1 is SEHNR, CDR2 FQNEAQ, per germline (reference sequence). This CDR3 has 14 residues. V was cut by 6 bases and J by 0 bases, with 11 bases left in between. The CDR3 loop is CASRPREVNTEAFF. CDR3 bases: TGTGCCAGCAGGCCTAGGGAGGTGAACACTGAAGCTTTCTTT.

The chain couples TRBV28 to TRBJ1-5; no reliable D call. CDR1 and CDR2 (germline): MDHEN, SYDVKM. Between the trimmed V and J ends, which lost 6 bases and 3 bases, there was a span of 9 bases. This CDR3 is built from 13 residues. For the CDR3, the DNA is TGTGCCAGCAGCTCTAGGTTCAATCAGCCCCAGCATTTT. The encoded protein is CASSSRFNQPQHF.

The chain employs TRBV6-1 and TRBJ2-7; the D gene is possibly TRBD1 (5 bases). The CDR3 is 14 residues long. Trimming stripped 3 bases from V and 5 bases from J, with 14 bases between. CDR1 is MNHNS, CDR2 SASEGT, per germline. As DNA, the CDR3 is TGTGCCAGCAGTGACGGGCCAGGGTCCCACGAGCAGTACTTC. Its translation: CASSDGPGSHEQYF.

CDR3 region: CASSLDYTRLTEAFF. CDR3 sequence (DNA): TGTGCCAGCAGCTTAGACTACACCCGACTCACTGAAGCTTTCTTT. The chain links TRBV7-2 to TRBJ1-1; unclear D gene. V dropped 1 base and J dropped 4 bases, with 13 bases sitting between them. Looked up from germline, CDR1 is SGHTA and CDR2 is FQGNSA. This CDR3 spans 15 amino acids.

This chain connects TRBV18 to TRBJ2-2; D is perhaps TRBD1 (6 bases). The germline CDR1 and CDR2 sequences are KGHSH and LQKENI. With 2 bases removed from V and 7 bases from J, the gap between germline ends came to 17 bases. The CDR3 spans 16 residues. The CDR3 DNA reads TGTGCCAGCTCACCATCAGGCAGGGGTGCCGACGGGGAGCTGTTTTTT. It codes for CASSPSGRGADGELFF.

In DNA form, the CDR3 reads TGCAGTGCTAGTCCCGGGTCCTGGCCCGAGCAGTACTTC. Its translation is CSASPGSWPEQYF. The rearrangement uses TRBV20-1 and TRBJ2-7; no reliable D call. This CDR3 comprises 13 residues. V lost 3 bases and J 6 bases, leaving 15 bases between the germline ends. The germline gives CDR1 DFQATT, CDR2 SNEGSKA (reference sequence).

The rearrangement uses TRBV27 and TRBJ2-7, with 11 bases matching TRBD2. The V gene's germline CDR1 is MNHEY and CDR2 SMNVEV (reference sequence). The CDR3 is 11 amino acids. V was pared by 7 bases and J by 12 bases, with 5 bases of the junction left unmatched. The CDR3 nucleotides are TGTGCCAGCACGGCTAGCGGGAGGTGGTACTTC. Its translation is CASTASGRWYF.

This chain uses TRBV12-3 or TRBV12-4 with TRBJ1-5; D is perhaps TRBD1 (5 bases). The CDR3 extends over 12 amino acids. V was shortened by 5 bases and J by 8 bases, with 10 bases between the two germline ends. The chain's CDR3 is CASSLGAKPQHF. The CDR3 bases are TGTGCCAGCAGTCTTGGGGCAAAGCCCCAGCATTTT.

The gene calls are TRBV27 and TRBJ2-7, with 9 bases matching TRBD2. Germline CDR1 and CDR2: MNHEY and SMNVEV (reference sequence). The CDR3 consists of 17 residues. Trimming took 3 bases from V and 2 from J; bases not matched to a gene: 11. Here the CDR3 DNA reads TGTGCCAGCAGTTTGATTAGCGGGGGCCTTAGTACCTACGAGCAGTACTTC. Amino acid sequence: CASSLISGGLSTYEQYF.

V gene TRBV7-9 combines with J gene TRBJ1-1, with a possible D match to TRBD1 (5 bases). Germline V lookup: CDR1 SEHNR, CDR2 FQNEAQ (reference sequence). V was pared by 1 base and J by 4 bases, with 10 bases between. CDR3 length: 14 amino acids. The CDR3 spells CASSLDWGVTEAFF. The DNA of the CDR3 is TGTGCCAGCAGCTTAGACTGGGGCGTCACTGAAGCTTTCTTT.

The chain is built from TRBV2 and TRBJ2-3; TRBD1 matches at 7 bases. This CDR3 has 14 residues. With 5 bases clipped from V and 0 bases from J, the junction kept 2 bases outside the gene matches. Germline V gene sequence: CDR1 SNHLY, CDR2 FYNNEI. This CDR3 reads CASSTDRSTDTQYF. Here the CDR3 DNA reads TGTGCCAGCAGTACGGACAGGAGCACAGATACGCAGTATTTT.

The genes are TRBV7-9 and TRBJ1-4; tentatively, D is TRBD1 (6 bases). CDR1 and CDR2 (germline): SEHNR, FQNEAQ (reference sequence). V was cut by 5 bases and J by 8 bases, with 12 bases left in between. The CDR3 has 13 residues. In DNA form, the CDR3 reads TGTGCCAGCAGCCGGGGGGCAAGCGAAAAACTGTTTTTT. It translates to CASSRGASEKLFF.

The rearrangement uses TRBV6-5 and TRBJ1-5; D uncertain. This CDR3 is 15 amino acids long. Deletions cut 0 bases from V and 2 bases from J, with 8 bases between. Germline V gene sequence: CDR1 MNHEY, CDR2 SVGAGI. The CDR3, as DNA: TGTGCCAGCAGTTACTCTCACGGGGGCAATCAGCCCCAGCATTTT. Protein product: CASSYSHGGNQPQHF.

The chain combines TRBV19 with TRBJ2-1, with TRBD2 matching 13 bases. The trim removed 5 bases at V and 5 bases at J, leaving 18 bases unmatched. The CDR3 has 20 amino acids. Germline assignment: CDR1 LNHDA and CDR2 SQIVND (reference sequence). CDR3 region: CASSAGPGLAGPGVNNEQFF. The CDR3 DNA reads as TGTGCCAGTAGTGCAGGACCGGGACTAGCGGGGCCAGGGGTCAACAATGAGCAGTTCTTC.

Here the CDR3 DNA reads TGTGCCAGTAGTACTTGGGCGGGGGGTGCCTACGAGCAGTACTTC. Protein product: CASSTWAGGAYEQYF. The rearrangement uses TRBV19 and TRBJ2-7, with 8 bases that match TRBD2. V lost 4 bases and J lost 2; bases outside the gene matches: 7. The CDR3 spans 15 residues. Germline assignment: CDR1 LNHDA and CDR2 SQIVND (reference sequence).